What follows are 25 T cell receptor beta chains derived from one specimen sequenced in a study of T cells in women clearing cervical HPV infection. Libraries were prepared by immunoSEQ multiplex PCR; TCRdb keeps only in-frame clonotypes and omits some of them. This sample's clone table lists some 20,000 clones. The specimen was blood buffy coat. These TCRs come from a woman between 18 and 75 years old with a cervical HPV16 infection that either progressed to CIN3+ or cleared (not recorded which).

CDR3 loop: CASSLLRGSTDTYTF. The covered CDR3 bases are TGTGCCAGCAGTTTATTACGGGGGAGCACAGATACG. The chain uses TRBV28 and TRBJ1-2; tentative D call: TRBD1 (5 bases). The missing CDR3 end, 3 residues past where the read stops, is filled in from the germline J gene. Germline V gives CDR1 MDHEN, CDR2 SYDVKM. This CDR3 is 15 amino acids long.

Concerning this clone itself: Sequencing ends 3 residues short of the CDR3 end; the germline J gene provides the rest. The gene calls are TRBV6-1 and TRBJ2-1; D not certain. This CDR3 spans 15 amino acids. Germline V lookup: CDR1 MNHNS, CDR2 SASEGT. Trimming removed 2 bases from V and 7 bases from J, with 15 bases in between. CDR3 amino acids: CASSESATSRNEQFF. The covered CDR3 bases are TGTGCCAGCAGTGAATCGGCGACTTCCCGGAATGAG.

On this clone: The CDR3 end is not reached by the read, which stops 3 residues before it; the germline J gene fills it in. V is TRBV4-1 and J is TRBJ2-7, with D perhaps TRBD1 (5 bases). V gave up 1 base and J gave up 4 bases, with 17 bases separating them. Germline V gives CDR1 MGHRA, CDR2 YSYEKL. The CDR3 has 16 residues. The sequenced CDR3 bases are TGCGCCAGCAGCCAAGGATTGGGGCCCAGTCGGTACGAG. The encoded protein is CASSQGLGPSRYE. The whole CDR3 region reads CASSQGLGPSRYEQYF.

Concerning this clone itself: Read sequence stops 3 residues before the CDR3 end, and the germline J gene provides the missing end. The J gene is TRBJ1-1, the V gene TRBV20-1; 7 nucleotides line up with TRBD1. Germline CDR1 and CDR2: DFQATT and SNEGSKA (reference sequence). With 0 bases clipped from V and 3 bases from J, the junction kept 10 bases outside the gene matches. The CDR3 has 16 residues. CDR3 bases read: TGCAGTGCTAGAGATTTAGGGTGGGACAGCCACACTGAA. It yields the protein CSARDLGWDSHTE. The full CDR3 is CSARDLGWDSHTEAFF.

Of note for this clone: With the read ending 3 residues before the CDR3 end, the germline J gene is used to fill in that end. The chain carries TRBV30 and TRBJ2-3; TRBD1 matches at 8 bases. The J segment lost 2 bases and the V segment lost 3 bases, leaving 4 bases of the junction unmatched. CDR1 GTSNPN and CDR2 SVGIG come from the germline V gene (reference sequence). The CDR3 sequence is 14 residues long. The DNA read from the CDR3 is TGTGCCTGGAGGACAGGGGTAGTCACAGATACG. Translating gives CAWRTGVVTDT. From start to end, the CDR3 is CAWRTGVVTDTQYF.

By frequency, this clone is medium-sized. The read stops 3 residues short of the end of the CDR3; the missing end is completed from the germline J gene. The chain couples TRBV10-3 to TRBJ2-3, with 8 bases lining up with TRBD2. Germline V gives CDR1 ENHRY, CDR2 SYGVKD. The CDR3 totals 15 residues. The ends lost 8 bases at V and 0 bases at J; junction bases unmatched: 7. The CDR3 sequence is CAIHDRGGSTDTQYF. Incomplete CDR3 DNA: TGTGCCATCCATGATCGGGGGGGGAGCACAGATACG.

For this clone: The CDR3 end falls 3 residues outside the read, so it is completed with the germline J gene. The V gene is TRBV7-2, the J gene TRBJ2-7; tentative D call: TRBD2 (6 bases). Between the trimmed V and J ends, which lost 0 bases and 5 bases, there was a span of 17 bases. CDR3 length: 16 residues. From germline, CDR1 is SGHTA and CDR2 FQGNSA. The part of the CDR3 DNA that was read is TGTGCCAGCAGCTTAGCGCAGTTTGGCGGGGCGGACGAG. This encodes CASSLAQFGGADE. The whole CDR3 sequence reads CASSLAQFGGADEQYF. The full variable domain, completed using reference TRBV7-2 and TRBJ2-7, is GAGVSQSPSNKVTEKGKDVELRCDPISGHTALYWYRQSLGQGLEFLIYFQGNSAPDKSGLPSDRFSAERTGGSVSTLTIQRTQQEDSAVYLCASSLAQFGGADEQYFGPGTRLTVT.

In the case of this clone: The read stops 3 residues short of the end of the CDR3; the missing end is completed from the germline J gene. The chain recombines TRBV4-2 with TRBJ2-5; 10 nucleotides agree with TRBD1. Unmatched junction bases numbered 7, after V lost 4 bases and J lost 5 bases. The CDR3 consists of 15 residues. CDR1 and CDR2 (germline): LGHNA, YNFKEQ. The DNA read from the CDR3 is TGTGCCAGCAGCCTCCGGGACAGGGGATCGGAGACC. Translated, it gives CASSLRDRGSET. The CDR3, in full, reads CASSLRDRGSETQYF.

Concerning this clone itself: The CDR3 end is not reached by the read, which stops 3 residues before it; the germline J gene fills it in. The rearrangement links TRBV19 to TRBJ2-5; TRBD1 matches at 9 bases. The CDR3 is made up of 14 amino acids. Germline loops: CDR1 LNHDA, CDR2 SQIVND (reference sequence). V was clipped by 6 bases and J by 3 bases; unmatched bases: 5. The sequenced CDR3 bases are TGTGCCAGTAGGGCCGGGACAGGGAAAGAGACC. Its protein product is CASRAGTGKET. The whole CDR3 protein is CASRAGTGKETQYF.

As to this clone: The read halts 3 residues ahead of the CDR3 end, with the missing end drawn from the germline J gene. This chain joins TRBV7-9 and TRBJ2-5, with 8 nucleotides matching TRBD1. The CDR3 loop spans 13 amino acids. Germline V gene sequence: CDR1 SEHNR, CDR2 FQNEAQ (reference sequence). J gave up 5 bases and V 10 bases, and 9 bases lay outside the gene matches. CDR3 amino acids: CATRGQVEETQYF. The covered CDR3 bases are TGTGCCACCAGGGGACAGGTGGAGGAGACC. Full variable domain (remainder filled in from reference TRBV7-9 and TRBJ2-5): DTGVSQNPRHKITKRGQNVTFRCDPISEHNRLYWYRQTLGQGPEFLTYFQNEAQLEKSRLLSDRFSAERPKGSFSTLEIQRTEQGDSAMYLCATRGQVEETQYFGPGTRLLVL.

On this clone: The CDR3 extends 3 residues past the end of the read, so its final part is completed from the germline J gene. The genes are TRBV7-2 and TRBJ1-2, with D perhaps matching TRBD1 (6 bases). The CDR3 is 12 residues long. CDR1 and CDR2 from the germline V gene are SGHTA and FQGNSA. CDR3 DNA, as far as it was read: TGTGCCAGCAGCCCTGACAGGTACGAC. Translation gives CASSPDRYD. In full, the CDR3 is CASSPDRYDYTF.

With respect to this clone: Sequencing ends 3 residues short of the CDR3 end; the germline J gene provides the rest. The sample has other DNA sequences that encode this CDR3 too. The chain couples TRBV7-9 to TRBJ1-3; TRBD1 is a possible D gene (6 bases). The CDR3 loop spans 14 amino acids. V was clipped by 5 bases and J by 0 bases, with 8 bases between them. Germline CDR1 is SEHNR and CDR2 is FQNEAQ (reference sequence). The CDR3 DNA, read in part, is TGTGCCAGCAGCCGAGGGGGCTCTGGAAACACC. Translation: CASSRGGSGNT. In full, the CDR3 is CASSRGGSGNTIYF.

Comment on this clone: The CDR3 end is not reached by the read, which stops 3 residues before it; the germline J gene fills it in. Other DNA sequences in the sample encode the same CDR3. This chain connects TRBV6-1 to TRBJ1-3; D gene ambiguous. Germline values: CDR1 MNHNS, CDR2 SASEGT. The V end was cut by 4 bases, the J end by 4 bases, with 5 bases between. CDR3 length: 12 residues. CDR3 DNA, as far as it was read: TGTGCCAGCAGTGTAACAGGAAACACC. Protein sequence: CASSVTGNT. The full CDR3 protein is CASSVTGNTIYF.

On this clone itself: The missing CDR3 end, 3 residues past where the read stops, is filled in from the germline J gene. The chain joins TRBV5-1 to TRBJ2-5, with 10 bases lining up with TRBD1. The CDR3 covers 16 residues. Losses at the gene ends were 5 bases for V and 4 bases for J; bases not matched to a gene: 11. The V gene's germline CDR1 is SGHRS and CDR2 YFSETQ. CDR3 DNA (partial): TGCGCCAGCAGAGGTGGACAGGGGGGGATAACAGAGACC. It codes for CASRGGQGGITET. Given in full, the CDR3 is CASRGGQGGITETQYF. Filled out from reference TRBV5-1 and TRBJ2-5, the complete variable domain reads KAGVTQTPRYLIKTRGQQVTLSCSPISGHRSVSWYQQTPGQGLQFLFEYFSETQRNKGNFPGRFSGRQFSNSRSEMNVSTLELGDSALYLCASRGGQGGITETQYFGPGTRLLVL.

In the case of this clone: The sequenced fragment ends 3 residues before the CDR3 boundary, so the rest is inferred from the germline J gene. The chain employs TRBV14 and TRBJ1-6; D not certain. Germline V CDR1 and CDR2: SGHDN, FVKESK. Trimming cost V 0 bases and J 7 bases, with 7 bases left between them. This CDR3 is 14 amino acids long. CDR3 bases read: TGTGCCAGCAGCCAAGATCGGGGAAATTCACCC. Translating gives CASSQDRGNSP. The CDR3 reads in full as CASSQDRGNSPLHF.

A remark on this clone: Read data end 3 residues before the CDR3 end; the end is taken from the germline J gene. Additional DNA sequences in this sample encode the identical CDR3. V and J are TRBV30 and TRBJ1-1, with TRBD1 as a possible D gene (5 bases). V was pared by 0 bases and J by 5 bases, with 10 bases between. The CDR3 contains 13 residues. CDR1 and CDR2 (germline): GTSNPN, SVGIG (reference sequence). The part of the CDR3 DNA that was read is TGTGCCTGGAGTGTACGCGGGGGAACTGAA. Translation: CAWSVRGGTE. The whole CDR3 protein is CAWSVRGGTEAFF.

Worth noting for this clone: The missing CDR3 end, 3 residues past where the read stops, is filled in from the germline J gene. This rearrangement joins TRBV29-1 to TRBJ1-2; 8 bases line up with TRBD1. The germline V gene has CDR1 SQVTM and CDR2 ANQGSEA. The CDR3 runs 13 residues. Partial CDR3 DNA: TGCAGCGTTGAACGTGACAGGGGTCGCGGC. Translation: CSVERDRGRG. The whole CDR3 sequence reads CSVERDRGRGYTF.

On this clone itself: The read terminates 3 residues ahead of where the CDR3 ends, so the germline J gene completes it. The rearrangement uses TRBV5-6 and TRBJ1-2; weak D call: TRBD1 (5 bases). Germline V gene data show CDR1 as SGHDT and CDR2 as YYEEEE. The CDR3 sequence is 14 residues long. CDR3 sequence reads: CASTSGGINYDYTF. CDR3 DNA (partial): TGTGCCAGCACCTCGGGGGGTATAAACTACGAC.

A remark on this clone: A read error may account for a junction end that differs from germline. The read ends 3 residues before the CDR3 terminus; that terminus is restored from the germline J gene. The same CDR3 also results from other DNA sequences found in this sample. The chain couples TRBV19 to TRBJ1-3; TRBD1 agrees at 8 bases. Germline V gene lookup returns CDR1 LNHDA and CDR2 SQIVND (reference sequence). The CDR3 is 16 amino acids. The sequenced CDR3 bases are TGTGCCAGTAGTTTGGGACAGGCGCCCTCTGGAAACACT. It specifies CASSLGQAPSGNT. The full CDR3 reads CASSLGQAPSGNTIYF.

Worth noting for this clone: The CDR3 is cut off 3 residues early in the read; its end comes from the germline J gene. This sequence joins TRBV20-1 and TRBJ1-2, with 9 nucleotides matching TRBD1. With 6 bases clipped from V and 5 bases from J, the junction kept 7 bases outside the gene matches. Germline loops: CDR1 DFQATT, CDR2 SNEGSKA (reference sequence). The CDR3 runs 13 residues. The chain's CDR3 is CSAGQGSEYGYTF. The DNA read from the CDR3 is TGCAGTGCCGGACAGGGGAGCGAGTATGGC.

A remark on this clone: The junction and the germline gene differ at one end; a read error may be behind it. The read halts 3 residues ahead of the CDR3 end, with the missing end drawn from the germline J gene. V and J are TRBV4-2 and TRBJ1-4, with a weak D call TRBD1 (5 bases). The CDR3 runs to 17 residues. CDR1 LGHNA and CDR2 YNFKEQ come from the germline V gene. CDR3 DNA, as far as it was read: TGCGCCAGCAGCCAAGAAGGAGGGACGAGCGGGGCCAACGTA. Protein sequence: CASSQEGGTSGANV. The whole CDR3 protein is CASSQEGGTSGANVLFF.

A note on this clone: The read falls 3 residues short of the CDR3 end, and the missing part is taken from the germline J gene. The chain recombines TRBV4-2 with TRBJ2-3; weak D call: TRBD2 (5 bases). The CDR3 has 14 residues. Germline-derived CDR1 and CDR2 are LGHNA and YNFKEQ. V lost 0 bases and J 3 bases, leaving 7 bases between the germline ends. The CDR3 is CASSQDSGTDTQYF. CDR3 bases read: TGTGCCAGCAGCCAAGATTCGGGGACAGATACG.

This clone is labeled medium-sized based on frequency. The CDR3 end falls 3 residues outside the read, so it is completed with the germline J gene. The chain couples TRBV19 to TRBJ2-1, with 7 bases fitting TRBD2. The CDR3 loop spans 17 amino acids. Germline CDR1 and CDR2: LNHDA and SQIVND (reference sequence). J was trimmed by 0 bases and V by 3 bases; bases with no gene match: 8. The CDR3 here is CASSIGGTTSSYNEQFF. CDR3 DNA, as far as it was read: TGTGCCAGTAGTATTGGTGGGACTACGAGCTCCTACAATGAG.

Worth noting for this clone: The sequenced fragment ends 3 residues before the CDR3 boundary, so the rest is inferred from the germline J gene. The V and J genes are TRBV5-1 and TRBJ2-1, with 9 bases identical to TRBD1. V was pared by 2 bases and J by 8 bases, with 8 bases of the junction left unmatched. Germline lookup yields CDR1 SGHRS and CDR2 YFSETQ. The CDR3 is 15 residues long. The CDR3 bases that were read are TGCGCCAGCAGCTTTCCGGGACAGGGAATCTATGAG. Amino acids: CASSFPGQGIYE. The entire CDR3 protein is CASSFPGQGIYEQFF.

Comments on this clone: The CDR3 extends 3 residues past the end of the read, so its final part is completed from the germline J gene. The chain has TRBV7-3 and TRBJ1-1; 7 bases fit TRBD1. The CDR3 loop spans 16 amino acids. After removal of 1 base from V and 2 bases from J, the junction contained 7 bases not matched to a gene. CDR1 SGHTA and CDR2 FQGTGA come from the germline V gene. CDR3 DNA (partial): TGTGCCAGCAGCTTAAGTAGTAACAGGGGAAACACTGAA. Its protein is CASSLSSNRGNTE. The full-length CDR3 reads as CASSLSSNRGNTEAFF.